This is a list of T cell receptor beta chains from one sample in a study of cytomegalovirus exposure and HLA in healthy donors. Method: immunoSEQ multiplex PCR; TCRdb's copy keeps in-frame clones and lacks some. The table lists roughly 230,000 clones, over 90% of them singletons. Sequencing was done on a sample of PBMCs. Every receptor here comes from a girl under 10 years old in good health and CMV-seronegative. Both conserved end residues are trimmed from each CDR3.

V gene	J gene	CDR3 protein
TRBV15	TRBJ1-1	ATDDSQNTEAF
TRBV25-1	TRBJ1-1	ASTGGPNTEAF
TRBV5-4	TRBJ2-1	ASSLGSSSYNEQF
TRBV30	TRBJ2-7	AWSVTLTEQY
TRBV5-1	TRBJ2-1	ASSNPTSGVSYNEQF
TRBV7-8	TRBJ2-7	ASSLLLREQY
TRBV19	TRBJ1-3	ASSISGSSGNTIY
TRBV9	TRBJ1-2	ASAKEQGTYGYT
TRBV5-4	TRBJ2-1	ASSLGSWRGEDEQF
TRBV29-1	TRBJ1-2	SVGDSLLGYGYT
TRBV10-3	TRBJ2-5	AISERLQAGVSETQY
TRBV6-6	TRBJ2-5	ASSAGTSPGETQY